The clone carrying this TCR beta chain was counted once. The data stem from a study of blood T cell repertoires in COVID-19. At the level of the study: Samples taken during acute and convalescent COVID-19 were collected in the United States, Italy and Spain.

Data came from immunoSEQ multiplex PCR; TCRdb stores just in-frame clones and leaves some out. The table records about 300,000 clones, around nine tenths of them present only once. Germline V gives CDR1 SGHVS, CDR2 FQNEAQ. CDR3 length: 20 residues. The V gene end was trimmed by 5 bases and the J gene end by 1 base; junction bases not matched to a gene: 13. This sequence joins TRBV7-8 and TRBJ2-2, with TRBD2 identical over 13 bases. The sequence was obtained from a woman aged 25 to 39 with COVID-19, enrolled during active disease. Specimen: peripheral blood. The CDR3 DNA reads as TGTGCCAGCAGCGTTAGGACTAGCGGGAGACGCATACAGAACACCGGGGAGCTGTTTTTT. Translating gives CASSVRTSGRRIQNTGELFF.